The T cell receptor (beta chain) under discussion was sequenced for a study of T cell responses to AZD1222 COVID-19 vaccine. Overall study findings and caveats: Repertoire sampling occurred only after the peak T cell response. The sample set comprised mostly white British donors with more females, and clonal diversity was possibly underestimated. The study found vaccine-associated CD4 TCRs spanning spike, dominant at 160-218 and 743-854.

The protocol was immunoSEQ multiplex PCR, while the TCRdb copy is restricted to in-frame clones and leaves out a portion. This table has roughly 84,000 clones, 70% to 90% appearing once. The V end lost 0 bases, the J end lost 2 bases, and 7 bases lay between the germline ends. The length of the CDR3 is 14 residues. The germline V gene has CDR1 MGHRA and CDR2 YSYEKL. To note about this clone: What it binds is not known.

Doses given second, at about 4 or about 12 weeks, were pooled. The input for sequencing was peripheral blood, taken 28 days after the second AZD1222 dose. The source of this sequence is an adult who received the AZD1222 COVID-19 vaccine. This chain links TRBV4-1 with TRBJ1-2; D is perhaps TRBD1 (5 bases). CDR3 sequence: CASSQDSGNYGYTF. The CDR3 DNA reads TGCGCCAGCAGCCAAGACTCAGGGAACTATGGCTACACCTTC.